The 12 T cell receptor beta chains in this list originate from one sample, sequenced in a study of technical replicates of blood from several donors. Here immunoSEQ multiplex PCR was the method, and the copy in TCRdb shows in-frame clones only, minus some. The sample has roughly 92,000 clones; roughly 95% are singletons. Sequenced input: T cells isolated from PBMCs. The origin of the receptors is a human donor in good health.

The rearrangement joins TRBV19 to TRBJ2-5; 8 nucleotides line up with TRBD1. This CDR3 has 15 residues. In germline, CDR1 is LNHDA, CDR2 SQIVND (reference sequence). V shed 5 bases, J shed 5 bases, and the junction held 10 bases outside the gene matches. The CDR3 here is CASSRIGTGRETQYF. The DNA of the CDR3 is TGTGCCAGTAGTCGCATTGGGACAGGAAGGGAGACCCAGTACTTC.

This rearrangement joins TRBV10-3 to TRBJ2-7; 14 nucleotides line up with TRBD2. The CDR3 length is 16 residues. The trim removed 6 bases at V and 3 bases at J, leaving 7 bases unmatched. The V gene's germline CDR1 is ENHRY and CDR2 SYGVKD. As DNA, the CDR3 is TGTGCCATCAGCGATGGGACTAGCGGGAGATACTACGAGCAGTACTTC. It codes for CAISDGTSGRYYEQYF.

The chain has TRBV7-3 and TRBJ2-7; no definite D call. CDR3 length: 14 residues. Deletions cut 6 bases from V and 3 bases from J, with 15 bases between. Germline assignment: CDR1 SGHTA and CDR2 FQGTGA. The CDR3 sequence: CASSPLVLHYEQYF. The CDR3 coding sequence is TGTGCCAGCAGTCCACTGGTACTCCACTACGAGCAGTACTTC. Together with reference TRBV7-3 and TRBJ2-7, the CDR3 gives the full variable domain: GAGVSQTPSNKVTEKGKYVELRCDPISGHTALYWYRQSLGQGPEFLIYFQGTGAADDSGLPNDRFFAVRPEGSVSTLKIQRTERGDSAVYLCASSPLVLHYEQYFGPGTRLTVT.

This clone was seen just once. The chain combines TRBV25-1 with TRBJ2-1; 10 bases match TRBD1. CDR1 MGHDK and CDR2 SYGVNS come from the germline V gene. V dropped 6 bases and J dropped 8; count of bases not matched to a gene: 1. This CDR3 spans 12 amino acids. The CDR3: CASRTGGDEQFF. In nucleotides, the CDR3 is TGTGCCAGCAGGACAGGGGGCGATGAGCAGTTCTTC.

V usage is TRBV2 and J usage is TRBJ2-7; D is ambiguous. CDR1 and CDR2 (germline): SNHLY, FYNNEI. The germline V and J ends were trimmed by 10 bases and 3 bases, with 16 bases remaining between them. This CDR3 is built from 13 residues. As DNA, the CDR3 is TGTGCCACCACTCCGCATCGTAGCTACGAGCAGTACTTC. Its translation is CATTPHRSYEQYF.

In its sample, this clone was seen once. The same CDR3 also results from other DNA sequences found in this sample. The chain carries TRBV11-3 and TRBJ2-5, with a tentative D call TRBD2 (5 bases). Germline lookup yields CDR1 SGHNT and CDR2 YENEEA. CDR3 length: 13 residues. The V gene lost 3 bases and the J gene lost 4 bases, with 9 bases spanning the gap. The CDR3 DNA sequence: TGTGCCAGCAGCTTTTCCCGGGGAGAGACCCAGTACTTC. It is translated as CASSFSRGETQYF.

As for this clone: At one end the junction does not follow the germline gene, possibly because of a read error. V gene TRBV7-7 combines with J gene TRBJ2-7; tentative D call: TRBD2 (6 bases). Germline CDR1 is SSHAT and CDR2 is FNYEAQ (reference sequence). This CDR3 has 13 residues. CDR3 nucleotide sequence: TGTGCTAGCAGTTTGGGGCGGGGTGACGAGCAGTACTTC. Amino acids: CASSLGRGDEQYF.

V usage is TRBV20-1 and J usage is TRBJ2-3; D is unresolved. Trimming removed 5 bases from V and 2 bases from J, with 5 bases in between. The CDR3 runs to 11 residues. CDR1 and CDR2 from the germline V gene are DFQATT and SNEGSKA (reference sequence). CDR3 sequence (DNA): TGCAGTGCTCCTTCCACAGATACGCAGTATTTT. This codes for CSAPSTDTQYF.

The rearrangement links TRBV10-2 to TRBJ2-1, with TRBD2 matching over 12 bases. CDR3 length equals 14 residues. Germline CDR1 reads WSHSY; CDR2 reads SAAADI. Losses at the gene ends were 4 bases for V and 9 bases for J; bases not matched to a gene: 4. The CDR3 here is CASSGLAGVSEQFF. The CDR3, as DNA: TGCGCCAGCAGTGGACTAGCGGGAGTTAGTGAGCAGTTCTTC.

The chain carries TRBV7-2 and TRBJ2-3; TRBD2 matches 7 bases. This CDR3 has 15 residues. The J segment lost 3 bases and the V segment lost 10 bases, leaving 13 bases of the junction unmatched. From germline, CDR1 is SGHTA and CDR2 FQGNSA. The CDR3 bases are TGTGCCACTCAGGCCCTCAGCGGGGTTACAGATACGCAGTATTTT. Translation: CATQALSGVTDTQYF.

CDR3 DNA sequence: TGTGCCAGCACCGGACAGGCAAACACTGAAGCTTTCTTT. This codes for CASTGQANTEAFF. The J gene is TRBJ1-1, the V gene TRBV6-1; TRBD1 matches at 7 bases. This CDR3 contains 13 residues. The germline CDR1 and CDR2 sequences are MNHNS and SASEGT. The trim removed 7 bases at V and 2 bases at J, leaving 4 bases unmatched.

The V and J genes are TRBV10-2 and TRBJ2-3; 8 bases align to TRBD1. The junction had 8 bases not matched to a gene; V was cut back by 1 base and J by 2 bases. This CDR3 spans 17 amino acids. Germline V CDR1 and CDR2: WSHSY, SAAADI. This CDR3 reads CASSELAGGAFTDTQYF. CDR3 nucleotide sequence: TGCGCCAGCAGTGAGTTGGCAGGGGGCGCCTTCACAGATACGCAGTATTTT.